The clone carrying this T cell receptor (beta chain) has a handful of counts. Antigen unknown. V was shortened by 3 bases and J by 2 bases, with 12 bases between the two germline ends. The CDR3 is made up of 15 amino acids. Germline CDR1 reads WSHSY; CDR2 reads SAAADI. TCRdb called the 5' RACE reads again in MiXCR, with one record for every CDR3 protein. There are 400,000 to 550,000 distinct CDR3 sequences in the sample; approximately 24% occur only once, and 2.5% to 3.5% lies in the top ten. This entry comes from a study of identical twins. General observations from the study: Rather than following the same donors, the conclusions depended on cross-sectional statistical analysis.

Separately, the same data were catalogued under a study of T cells expressing NK-cell markers. That study adds: The eight sequenced donors comprised seven who were HCMV-seropositive and one who was seronegative. For several experiments, T cell sorting was restricted to the alpha-beta TCR population by means of an anti-gamma-delta TCR antibody.

The clonotype comes from a woman younger than 30 in good health. Sequencing used CD4+ T cells sorted from blood. The chain employs TRBV10-2 and TRBJ2-3; no definite D call. CDR3 in amino acids: CASSDWWGITDTQYF. DNA for the CDR3: TGCGCCAGCAGTGACTGGTGGGGAATCACAGATACGCAGTATTTT.